Shown below are 6 T cell receptor beta chains from a single sample sequenced in a study of cytotoxic CD8 clonotypes in ibrutinib-treated CLL. Produced via immunoSEQ multiplex PCR; TCRdb's table is partial and in-frame only. The sample has 75,000 to 90,000 clones, less than 90% seen once. Here the sequenced sample was PBMCs, taken after 24 months of ibrutinib treatment. The origin of the receptors is a human donor with chronic lymphocytic leukemia.

The chain joins TRBV2 to TRBJ2-2; 8 positions match TRBD2. CDR1 is SNHLY and CDR2 is FYNNEI in the germline V gene. The length of the CDR3 is 15 residues. J lost 4 bases, V lost 6 bases, and 7 bases had no gene match. Here the CDR3 DNA reads TGTGCCAGCAGGATAGCGGGACGAATCACCGGGGAGCTGTTTTTT. It specifies CASRIAGRITGELFF.

This chain uses TRBV19 with TRBJ2-7; 7 nucleotides line up with TRBD2. This CDR3 comprises 14 residues. The germline V gene has CDR1 LNHDA and CDR2 SQIVND (reference sequence). V trimming: 6 bases; J trimming: 2 bases; junction bases outside the gene matches: 7. DNA for the CDR3: TGTGCCAGTAGACGCTTAGCGGGTGCCTACGAGCAGTACTTC. Translating gives CASRRLAGAYEQYF.

This chain links TRBV21-1 with TRBJ2-7; no check of the table's D call, TRBD2, against the DNA was made. TRBV21-1 is flagged as a pseudogene. This CDR3 has 17 residues. In DNA form, the CDR3 reads TGTGCCAGCAGCAAATGCCCCCGGGACTTCAACTCCTACGAGCAGTACTTC. It codes for CASSKCPRDFNSYEQYF.

The gene calls are TRBV15 and TRBJ1-5; no definite D call. V was shortened by 0 bases and J by 2 bases, with 14 bases between the two germline ends. Germline assignment: CDR1 LNHNV and CDR2 YYDKDF (reference sequence). CDR3 length equals 17 residues. This chain's CDR3 is CATSRDPIMRGNQPQHF. In DNA, the CDR3 is TGTGCCACCAGCAGAGATCCCATCATGAGGGGCAATCAGCCCCAGCATTTT.

This clone occurred a few times. The rearrangement joins TRBV7-8 to TRBJ2-1; D is perhaps TRBD1 (8 bases). Germline V lookup: CDR1 SGHVS, CDR2 FQNEAQ. V lost 5 bases and J lost 2, with 16 bases in between. This CDR3 has 16 residues. The CDR3 here is CASSPTGGGAYNEQFF. CDR3 nucleotides: TGTGCCAGCAGCCCAACAGGGGGGGGCGCCTACAATGAGCAGTTCTTC.

The chain has TRBV9 and TRBJ2-7, with D perhaps assigned TRBD1 or TRBD2 (5 bases each). CDR1 and CDR2 from the germline V gene are SGDLS and YYNGEE. With 0 bases removed from V and 1 base from J, the gap between germline ends came to 14 bases. There are 16 residues in the CDR3. The CDR3 region has the DNA TGTGCCAGCAGCGTAGATTGGGACGGCAAATCCTACGAGCAGTACTTC. Amino acids: CASSVDWDGKSYEQYF.